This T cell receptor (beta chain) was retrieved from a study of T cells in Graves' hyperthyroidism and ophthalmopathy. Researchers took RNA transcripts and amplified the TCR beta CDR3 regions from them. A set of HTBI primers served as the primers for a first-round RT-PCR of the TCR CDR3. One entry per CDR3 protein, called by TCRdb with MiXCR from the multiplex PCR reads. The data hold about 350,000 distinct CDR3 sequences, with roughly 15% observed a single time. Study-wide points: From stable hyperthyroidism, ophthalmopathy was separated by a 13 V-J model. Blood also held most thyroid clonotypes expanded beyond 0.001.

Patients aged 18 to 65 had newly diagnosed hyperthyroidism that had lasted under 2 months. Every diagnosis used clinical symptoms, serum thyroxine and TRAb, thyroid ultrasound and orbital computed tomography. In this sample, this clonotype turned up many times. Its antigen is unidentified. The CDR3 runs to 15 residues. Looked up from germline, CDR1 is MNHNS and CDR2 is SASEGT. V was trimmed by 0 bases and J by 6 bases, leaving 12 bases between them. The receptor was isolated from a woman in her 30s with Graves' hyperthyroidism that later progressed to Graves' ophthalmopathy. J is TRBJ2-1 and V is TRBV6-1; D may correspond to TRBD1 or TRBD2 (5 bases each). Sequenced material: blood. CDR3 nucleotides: TGTGCCAGCAGTGAAGCGCTTCAGGGAGTCAATGAGCAGTTCTTC. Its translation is CASSEALQGVNEQFF.